These T cell receptor beta chains were read from a single sample in a study of CD8 T cells in ankylosing spondylitis. TCRdb re-analysed the 5' RACE reads in MiXCR, keeping a single row per CDR3 protein. The sample includes roughly 700,000 distinct CDR3 sequences, around a fifth of them seen just once. Source material: blood, either unsorted or a sorted T cell fraction (not recorded which). The receptors shown here come from a male donor with ankylosing spondylitis. CDR3s include the opening cysteine and the closing phenylalanine or tryptophan. Clone size is not always given. Where it is, it says once, few, many or a class for expanded clones.

size	V	J	CDR3
few	TRBV3-1	TRBJ1-2	CASSQESGPPTNTF
NA	TRBV4-1	TRBJ2-1	CASSPRSSDNEQFF
few	TRBV7-2	TRBJ2-5	CASSPTGQGRETQYF
NA	TRBV29-1	TRBJ2-7	CSVRSRSSYEQYF
NA	TRBV7-9	TRBJ2-7	CASSISGVNSYEQYF
few	TRBV2	TRBJ1-5	CASSEQGINQPQHF
NA	TRBV6-2/TRBV6-3	TRBJ2-1	CASSHPRRGNEQFF
few	TRBV6-1	TRBJ2-1	CASSLEEGSSYNEQFF
NA	TRBV5-1	TRBJ2-3	CASSLAFPRTDTQYF
many	TRBV4-3	TRBJ2-2	CASSQEASMRGHKNTGELFF
once	TRBV30	TRBJ1-1	CAWSETGFSNTEAFF
NA	TRBV7-8	TRBJ2-4	CASSSRTGVGKNIQYF
NA	TRBV19	TRBJ1-2	CASSIVGQTSSNYGYTF
NA	TRBV2	TRBJ2-1	CASREGLRTDEQFF
few	TRBV7-2	TRBJ2-2	CASRRRGLAPNTGELFF
NA	TRBV7-7	TRBJ2-5	CASSPRRDRVQETQYF
few	TRBV28	TRBJ2-1	CASSYKRGGFNEQFF
few	TRBV5-1	TRBJ2-2	CASTWGGTNTGELFF
few	TRBV10-3	TRBJ2-1	CAISTSDTYNEQFF
NA	TRBV7-9	TRBJ2-5	CASSWRGTSGIGETQYF
few	TRBV5-1	TRBJ1-4	CASSFGGEGNEKLFF
NA	TRBV7-3	TRBJ2-7	CASSLSEHLEQYF